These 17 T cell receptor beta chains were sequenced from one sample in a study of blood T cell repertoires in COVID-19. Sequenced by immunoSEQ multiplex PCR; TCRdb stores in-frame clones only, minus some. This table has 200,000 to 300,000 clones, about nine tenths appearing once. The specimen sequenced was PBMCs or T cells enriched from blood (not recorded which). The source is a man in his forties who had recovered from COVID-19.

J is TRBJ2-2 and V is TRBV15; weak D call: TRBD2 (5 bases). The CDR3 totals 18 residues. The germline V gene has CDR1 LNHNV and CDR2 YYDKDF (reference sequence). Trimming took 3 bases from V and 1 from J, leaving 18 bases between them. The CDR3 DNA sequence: TGTGCCACCAGCAGTTGGTTCGGACTGGGCGGGAACACCGGGGAGCTGTTTTTT. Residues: CATSSWFGLGGNTGELFF.

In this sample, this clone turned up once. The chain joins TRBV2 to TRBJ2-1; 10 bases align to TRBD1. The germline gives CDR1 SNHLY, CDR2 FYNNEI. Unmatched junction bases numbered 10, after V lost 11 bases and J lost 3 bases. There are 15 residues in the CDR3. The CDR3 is CAGHTGTGVYNEQFF. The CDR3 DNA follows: TGTGCCGGTCACACCGGGACAGGGGTCTACAATGAGCAGTTCTTC. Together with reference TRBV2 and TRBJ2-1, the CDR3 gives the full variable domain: EPEVTQTPSHQVTQMGQEVILRCVPISNHLYFYWYRQILGQKVEFLVSFYNNEISEKSEIFDDQFSVERPDGSNFTLKIRSTKLEDSAMYFCAGHTGTGVYNEQFFGPGTRLTVL.

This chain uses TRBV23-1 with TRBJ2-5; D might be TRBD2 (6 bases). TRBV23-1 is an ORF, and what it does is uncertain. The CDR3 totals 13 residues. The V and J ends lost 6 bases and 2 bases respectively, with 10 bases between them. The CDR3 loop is CASSRGLQETQYF. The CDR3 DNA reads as TGCGCCAGCAGCCGGGGACTTCAAGAGACCCAGTACTTC.

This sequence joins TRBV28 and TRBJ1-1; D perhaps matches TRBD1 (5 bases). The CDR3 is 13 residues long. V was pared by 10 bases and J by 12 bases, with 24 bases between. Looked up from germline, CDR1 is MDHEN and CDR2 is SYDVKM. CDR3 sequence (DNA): TGTGCCACCTGGAGGGCAGCGGGGGATGGGACTTTCTTT. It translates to CATWRAAGDGTFF.

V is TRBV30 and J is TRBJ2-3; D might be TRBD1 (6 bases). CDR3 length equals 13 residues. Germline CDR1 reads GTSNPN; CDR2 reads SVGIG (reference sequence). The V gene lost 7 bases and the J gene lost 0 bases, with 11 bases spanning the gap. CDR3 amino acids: CASRTASTDTQYF. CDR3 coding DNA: TGTGCCTCCAGGACAGCTAGCACAGATACGCAGTATTTT.

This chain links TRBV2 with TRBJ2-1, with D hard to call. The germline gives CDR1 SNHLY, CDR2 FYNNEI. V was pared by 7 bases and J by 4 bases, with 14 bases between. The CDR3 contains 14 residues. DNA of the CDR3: TGTGCCAGCACTCGAGGTTCGGGTTACAATGAGCAGTTCTTC. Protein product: CASTRGSGYNEQFF.

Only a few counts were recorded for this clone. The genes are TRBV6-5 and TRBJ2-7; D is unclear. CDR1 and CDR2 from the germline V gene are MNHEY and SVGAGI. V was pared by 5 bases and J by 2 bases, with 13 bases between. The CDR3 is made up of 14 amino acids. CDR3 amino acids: CASSLSRGTYEQYF. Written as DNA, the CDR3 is TGTGCCAGCAGTCTCAGTAGAGGCACCTACGAGCAGTACTTC.

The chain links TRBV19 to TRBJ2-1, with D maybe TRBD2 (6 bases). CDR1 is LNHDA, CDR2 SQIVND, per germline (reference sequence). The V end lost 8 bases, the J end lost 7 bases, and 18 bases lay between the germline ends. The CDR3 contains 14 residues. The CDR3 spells CASCGTSTENEQFF. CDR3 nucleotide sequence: TGTGCCAGTTGCGGGACCTCGACTGAGAATGAGCAGTTCTTC.

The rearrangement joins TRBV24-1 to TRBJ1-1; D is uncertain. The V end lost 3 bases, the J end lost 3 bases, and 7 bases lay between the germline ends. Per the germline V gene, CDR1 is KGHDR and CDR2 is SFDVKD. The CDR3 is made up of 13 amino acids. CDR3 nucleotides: TGTGCCACCAGTGATAACGAGTACACTGAAGCTTTCTTT. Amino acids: CATSDNEYTEAFF.

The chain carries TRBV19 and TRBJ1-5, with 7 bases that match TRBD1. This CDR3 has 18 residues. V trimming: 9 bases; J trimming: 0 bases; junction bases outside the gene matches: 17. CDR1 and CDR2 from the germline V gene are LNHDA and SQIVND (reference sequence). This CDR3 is CASNLTGTEVYSNQPQHF. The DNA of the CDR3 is TGTGCCAGCAATTTAACCGGGACAGAAGTTTATAGCAATCAGCCCCAGCATTTT.

The CDR3 nucleotides read TGTGCCAGCTCTCCGAGGACAGGGCTGGCCGAGCAGTACTTC. As protein: CASSPRTGLAEQYF. This sequence joins TRBV18 and TRBJ2-7, with TRBD1 matching 8 bases. CDR1 is KGHSH, CDR2 LQKENI, per germline. This CDR3 region has 14 residues. Trimming cost V 6 bases and J 6 bases; bases outside gene matches: 10.

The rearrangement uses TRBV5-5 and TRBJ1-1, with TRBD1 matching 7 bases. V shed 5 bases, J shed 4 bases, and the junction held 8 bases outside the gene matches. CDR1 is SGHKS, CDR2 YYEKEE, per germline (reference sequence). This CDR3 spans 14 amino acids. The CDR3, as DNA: TGTGCCAGCAGGTTGTTGACAGGGTCCACTGAAGCTTTCTTT. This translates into CASRLLTGSTEAFF.

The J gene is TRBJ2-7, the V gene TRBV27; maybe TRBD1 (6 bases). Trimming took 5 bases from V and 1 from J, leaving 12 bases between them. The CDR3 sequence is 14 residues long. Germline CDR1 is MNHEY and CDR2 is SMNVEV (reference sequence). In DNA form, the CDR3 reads TGTGCCAGCAGTATTCGACAGGCGTCCTACGAGCAGTACTTC. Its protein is CASSIRQASYEQYF.

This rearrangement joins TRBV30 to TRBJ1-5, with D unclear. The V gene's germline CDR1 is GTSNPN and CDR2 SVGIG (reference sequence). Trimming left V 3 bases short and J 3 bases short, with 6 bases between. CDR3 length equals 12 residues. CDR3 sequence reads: CAWSASNQPQHF. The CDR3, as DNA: TGTGCCTGGAGCGCGTCCAATCAGCCCCAGCATTTT.

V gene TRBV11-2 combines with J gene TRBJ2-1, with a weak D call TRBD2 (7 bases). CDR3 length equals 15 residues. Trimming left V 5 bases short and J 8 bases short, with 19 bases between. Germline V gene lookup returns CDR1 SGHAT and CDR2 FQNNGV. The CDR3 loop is CASSPSGGPLDEQFF. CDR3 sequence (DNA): TGTGCCAGCAGCCCCTCCGGGGGGCCCCTCGATGAGCAGTTCTTC.

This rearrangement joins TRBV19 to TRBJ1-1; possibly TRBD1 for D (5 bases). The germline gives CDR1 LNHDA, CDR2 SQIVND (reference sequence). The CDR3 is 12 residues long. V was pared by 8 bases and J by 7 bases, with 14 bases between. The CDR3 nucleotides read TGTGCCAGTGTCGAATGGGGGGGTGAAGCTTTCTTT. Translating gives CASVEWGGEAFF.

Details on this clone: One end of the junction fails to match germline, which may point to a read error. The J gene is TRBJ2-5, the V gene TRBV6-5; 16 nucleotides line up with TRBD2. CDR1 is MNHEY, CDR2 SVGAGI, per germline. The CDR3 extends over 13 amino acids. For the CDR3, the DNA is TGTGCCAGCAGCGGGACTAGCGGGAGGGCAGCCAACTTC. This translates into CASSGTSGRAANF.